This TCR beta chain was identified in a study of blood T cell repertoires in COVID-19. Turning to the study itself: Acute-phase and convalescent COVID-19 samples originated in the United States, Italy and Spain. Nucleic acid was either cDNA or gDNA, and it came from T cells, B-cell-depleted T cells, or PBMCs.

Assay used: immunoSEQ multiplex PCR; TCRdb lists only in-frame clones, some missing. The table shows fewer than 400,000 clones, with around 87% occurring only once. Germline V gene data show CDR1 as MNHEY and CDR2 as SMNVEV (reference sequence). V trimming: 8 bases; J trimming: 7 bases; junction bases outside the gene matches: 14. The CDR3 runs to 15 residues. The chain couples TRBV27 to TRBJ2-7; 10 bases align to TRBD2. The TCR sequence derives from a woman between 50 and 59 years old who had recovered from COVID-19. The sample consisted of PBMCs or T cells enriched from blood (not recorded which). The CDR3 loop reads CASGTGTSAVGEQYF. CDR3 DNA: TGTGCCAGCGGGACCGGGACTAGCGCGGTGGGGGAGCAGTACTTC.